The 13 T cell receptor beta chains reported below all come from one sample, sequenced in a study of vaccination effects on CD4 cells after COVID-19. Their cognate antigens are unknown. ViraFEST assay sequencing came after antigen-specific CD4+ T cells were expanded with viral peptide pools. It was after more than 8 days of culture that CD4+ T cells were isolated. Two-dose vaccination with either BNT162b2 or mRNA-1273 was given to the participants. Here immunoSEQ multiplex PCR was the method, and the copy in TCRdb shows in-frame clones only, minus some. The data show 67,000 or so clones, 81% seen once. The sample consisted of CD4+ T cells from PBMCs cultured with HCoV-229E spike peptides, taken after COVID-19 vaccination. These receptors were collected from a human donor who received a COVID-19 vaccine.

The chain carries TRBV7-2 and TRBJ1-3; D gene uncertain. CDR1 is SGHTA, CDR2 FQGNSA, per germline. V was cut by 3 bases and J by 0 bases, with 9 bases left in between. This CDR3 region has 15 residues. For the CDR3, the DNA is TGTGCCAGCAGCTTCCGTGACACCTCTGGAAACACCATATATTTT. Protein product: CASSFRDTSGNTIYF.

The gene calls are TRBV28 and TRBJ2-4; D perhaps matches TRBD2 (7 bases). V lost 2 bases and J lost 9, with 14 bases in between. The length of the CDR3 is 14 residues. Germline V lookup: CDR1 MDHEN, CDR2 SYDVKM. This CDR3 is CASSLGQGGGIQYF. The CDR3 DNA reads as TGTGCCAGCAGTTTAGGGCAGGGAGGGGGCATTCAGTACTTC.

This chain uses TRBV7-3 with TRBJ2-3, with D possibly matching TRBD2 (7 bases). This CDR3 region has 13 residues. Trimming took 2 bases from V and 7 from J, leaving 10 bases between them. The germline CDR1 and CDR2 sequences are SGHTA and FQGTGA. CDR3 sequence: CASSLGGANTQYF. DNA for the CDR3: TGTGCCAGCAGCTTAGGGGGGGCAAATACGCAGTATTTT.

The V call is TRBV7-2, the J call TRBJ2-1, with TRBD2 as a possible D gene (5 bases). The germline V gene has CDR1 SGHTA and CDR2 FQGNSA. This CDR3 has 14 amino acids. Trimming shortened V by 5 bases and J by 9 bases, and 17 bases separated the two germline ends. The CDR3 loop reads CASSPLRSGIEQFF. Written as DNA, the CDR3 is TGTGCCAGCAGCCCCCTACGGAGCGGCATTGAGCAGTTCTTC.

V gene TRBV7-2 combines with J gene TRBJ2-5; D not resolved. V lost 5 bases, J lost 2 bases, and 12 bases lay in between. The germline CDR1 and CDR2 sequences are SGHTA and FQGNSA. This CDR3 is 14 amino acids long. The CDR3 protein is CASSSRRSQETQYF. In nucleotides, the CDR3 is TGTGCCAGCAGCAGCCGACGGAGTCAAGAGACCCAGTACTTC.

This chain uses TRBV4-2 with TRBJ2-5; 13 bases line up with TRBD2. Germline lookup yields CDR1 LGHNA and CDR2 YNFKEQ. Germline trimming cut 1 base from V and 2 bases from J; bases unmatched to any gene: 1. This CDR3 has 16 amino acids. CDR3 in amino acids: CASSQGTSGGQETQYF. The CDR3 DNA reads TGTGCCAGCAGCCAAGGGACTAGCGGGGGACAAGAGACCCAGTACTTC.

The chain joins TRBV3-1 (or the pseudogene TRBV3-2) to TRBJ1-4; 12 positions agree with TRBD1. Trimming cost V 1 base and J 8 bases; bases outside gene matches: 11. The CDR3 is made up of 18 amino acids. Per germline, CDR1 LGHDT and CDR2 YNNKEL (reference sequence). The CDR3 DNA follows: TGTGCCAGCAGCCAAGCAGTCCCGGGACAGGGGGCGGGAGAAAAACTGTTTTTT. This sequence encodes CASSQAVPGQGAGEKLFF.

The chain carries TRBV13 and TRBJ2-1; D perhaps matches TRBD1 (6 bases). The germline V gene has CDR1 PRHDT and CDR2 FYEKMQ (reference sequence). V gave up 5 bases and J gave up 6 bases, with 8 bases separating them. The CDR3 covers 12 residues. The CDR3 nucleotides read TGTGCCAGCAGCCTGGACAGCAATGAGCAGTTCTTC. The encoded protein is CASSLDSNEQFF.

This clone has more than one count but fewer than ten. The genes are TRBV6-6 and TRBJ1-5; TRBD1 matches 7 bases. This CDR3 is built from 14 residues. Germline V gene data show CDR1 as MNHNY and CDR2 as SVGAGI (reference sequence). Trimming at V came to 7 bases and at J to 7 bases, leaving 10 bases not matched to a gene. The CDR3 spells CASMMDRSGQPQHF. The CDR3 region has the DNA TGTGCCAGCATGATGGACAGGTCAGGACAGCCCCAGCATTTT.

The chain links TRBV7-2 to TRBJ1-3; no clear D. In germline, CDR1 is SGHTA, CDR2 FQGNSA. The CDR3 sequence is 12 residues long. Trimming took 5 bases from V and 4 from J, leaving 6 bases between them. CDR3 in amino acids: CASSLQGNTIYF. CDR3 sequence (DNA): TGTGCCAGCAGCCTACAGGGAAACACCATATATTTT.

This clone was counted between two and nine times. The CDR3 loop reads CASSLGSGGQAFF. Written as DNA, the CDR3 is TGCGCCAGCAGCTTGGGTAGCGGGGGGCAGGCTTTCTTT. The chain combines TRBV5-1 with TRBJ1-1, with D possibly being TRBD1 (6 bases). Germline lookup yields CDR1 SGHRS and CDR2 YFSETQ. The CDR3 is made up of 13 amino acids. Trimming took 0 bases from V and 11 from J, leaving 14 bases between them.

V usage is TRBV6-2 or TRBV6-3 and J usage is TRBJ2-5; 11 bases match TRBD2. There are 16 residues in the CDR3. The germline CDR1 and CDR2 sequences are MNHEY and SVGEGT. V was clipped by 6 bases and J by 7 bases; unmatched bases: 13. In DNA, the CDR3 is TGTGCCAGCAGCTCGGGTAGCGGGGGGGAGCCGGGGACCCAGTACTTC. Its protein product is CASSSGSGGEPGTQYF.

V usage is TRBV5-1 and J usage is TRBJ2-5; 8 positions agree with TRBD2. This CDR3 has 15 amino acids. Losses at the gene ends were 4 bases for V and 4 bases for J; bases not matched to a gene: 9. CDR1 is SGHRS and CDR2 is YFSETQ in the germline V gene. The CDR3 coding sequence is TGCGCCAGCAGCCACCCGGGACTAGAAGGAGAGACCCAGTACTTC. Encoded protein: CASSHPGLEGETQYF.